This is a list of T cell receptor beta chains from one sample in a study of glioma-infiltrating T cells after dendritic cell vaccination. Here immunoSEQ multiplex PCR was the method, and the copy in TCRdb shows in-frame clones only, minus some. The sample yields approximately 85,000 clones, about 85% seen once. The sample was blood, taken after dendritic cell vaccination. Receptor source: a human donor with glioblastoma. Each CDR3 is given with its conserved first and last residue. A D gene is named only where the DNA matches it firmly. Clone sizes are given selectively: once, few, many, or a class where the clone is expanded.

cdr3_length	d_call	v_call	j_call	clone_size	cdr3_nt	cdr3_aa
16	NA	TRBV2	TRBJ2-5	NA	TGTGCCAGCAGTGAAGGCACTACAGGGATTCGGGAGACCCAGTACTTC	CASSEGTTGIRETQYF
14	TRBD1	TRBV18	TRBJ1-2	NA	TGTGCCAGCTCACCACGAAGACAGGGGTCTGGCTACACCTTC	CASSPRRQGSGYTF
13	TRBD2	TRBV28	TRBJ2-5	NA	TGTGCCAGCAGCCCGGGAGGGGAAGAGACCCAGTACTTC	CASSPGGEETQYF
18	TRBD1	TRBV28	TRBJ1-4	NA	TGTGCCAGCAGTCCGGACAGGGGGCGAACTGCAACTAATGAAAAACTGTTTTTT	CASSPDRGRTATNEKLFF
13	TRBD1	TRBV27	TRBJ1-2	NA	TGTGCCAGCAGTCCGGACAGGGGTCATGGCTACACCTTC	CASSPDRGHGYTF
15	TRBD1	TRBV7-8	TRBJ1-3	once	TGTGCCAGCAGCCCGTTGGGACAGGGAGAAGGCACCATATATTTT	CASSPLGQGEGTIYF
17	TRBD2	TRBV15	TRBJ2-7	once	TGTGCCACCAGCAGACCGACTAGCGGGATTCCCTCCTACGAGCAGTACTTC	CATSRPTSGIPSYEQYF
15	TRBD1	TRBV29-1	TRBJ1-2	NA	TGCAGCGTTGAAGACGGGGTAGGGACAGGCTATGGCTACACCTTC	CSVEDGVGTGYGYTF
13	NA	TRBV27	TRBJ1-1	NA	TGTGCCAGCAGTTTATCGAGTAGCACTGAAGCTTTCTTT	CASSLSSSTEAFF
15	TRBD1	TRBV7-8	TRBJ2-2	NA	TGTGCCAGCAGCGTCGGGACAGGGAGCACCGGGGAGCTGTTTTTT	CASSVGTGSTGELFF
16	TRBD1	TRBV9	TRBJ2-1	NA	TGTGCCAGCAGCGTAACCGGGACAGGGGGCTACAATGAGCAGTTCTTC	CASSVTGTGGYNEQFF
17	TRBD2	TRBV5-1	TRBJ2-3	NA	TGCGCCAGCAGCTTGGGTAGCGGGGGAGAGGGGACAGATACGCAGTATTTT	CASSLGSGGEGTDTQYF
17	NA	TRBV7-9	TRBJ2-7	NA	TGTGCCAGCAGCTTAGCCCCCTTCGGGGAGCACTCCTACGAGCAGTACTTC	CASSLAPFGEHSYEQYF
14	TRBD2	TRBV9	TRBJ2-7	NA	TGTGCCAGCAGCGTACGGGAGGCTCCCTACGAGCAGTACTTC	CASSVREAPYEQYF
16	TRBD1	TRBV4-3	TRBJ1-6	NA	TGCGCCAGCAGCCAAGATTTGGACAGGGTAAATTCACCCCTCCACTTT	CASSQDLDRVNSPLHF